The next 9 T cell receptor beta chains were all read from a single sample in a study of T cell repertoires in cytomegalovirus infection. MiXCR was run by TCRdb on the reads, yielding one entry per CDR3 protein. The sample has hundreds of thousands of distinct CDR3 sequences, 30% to 35% seen once; the top ten hold about 17%. Their specific antigens are unknown. The specimen was cultured PBMCs, collected from culture after CMV antigen stimulation. These receptors were collected from a human donor in good health (CMV status not recorded). Some clones in this sample may be carry-over from other donors' samples.

Only a few counts were recorded for this clonotype. The chain employs TRBV11-2 and TRBJ2-1; TRBD2 is a possible D gene (5 bases). Germline values: CDR1 SGHAT, CDR2 FQNNGV. CDR3 length: 16 amino acids. Trimming removed 2 bases from V and 2 bases from J, with 13 bases in between. CDR3 sequence reads: CASSLLVGVAYNEQFF. CDR3 coding DNA: TGTGCCAGCAGCTTACTCGTGGGAGTGGCCTACAATGAGCAGTTCTTC. Together with reference TRBV11-2 and TRBJ2-1, the CDR3 gives the full variable domain: EAGVAQSPRYKIIEKRQSVAFWCNPISGHATLYWYQQILGQGPKLLIQFQNNGVVDDSQLPKDRFSAERLKGVDSTLKIQPAKLEDSAVYLCASSLLVGVAYNEQFFGPGTRLTVL.

The genes are TRBV5-1 and TRBJ2-5; D is uncertain. The germline V gene has CDR1 SGHRS and CDR2 YFSETQ. This CDR3 has 14 amino acids. V was cut by 4 bases and J by 5 bases, with 15 bases left in between. This CDR3 reads CASSTVTLGETQYF. CDR3 DNA: TGCGCCAGCAGCACGGTCACGCTCGGGGAGACCCAGTACTTC.

V usage is TRBV27 and J usage is TRBJ2-7, with D maybe TRBD2 (7 bases). The CDR3 extends over 15 amino acids. Trimming left V 3 bases short and J 1 base short, with 13 bases between. The V gene's germline CDR1 is MNHEY and CDR2 SMNVEV (reference sequence). CDR3 protein: CASSLARGASYEQYF. In DNA, the CDR3 is TGTGCCAGCAGTTTGGCACGGGGGGCGTCCTACGAGCAGTACTTC.

A few counts support this clonotype. The rearrangement uses TRBV4-1 and TRBJ2-7, with unresolved D. V lost 0 bases, J lost 7 bases, and 16 bases lay in between. The CDR3 totals 15 residues. The V gene's germline CDR1 is MGHRA and CDR2 YSYEKL. The CDR3 DNA sequence: TGCGCCAGCAGCCAAGACCATAGCACCCTACGGGAGCAGTACTTC. It yields the protein CASSQDHSTLREQYF.

This chain connects TRBV6-5 to TRBJ2-7; 8 bases align to TRBD2. Germline assignment: CDR1 MNHEY and CDR2 SVGAGI. The ends lost 2 bases at V and 3 bases at J; junction bases unmatched: 6. This CDR3 spans 15 amino acids. Here the CDR3 reads CASSYGREARYEQYV. CDR3 nucleotides: TGTGCCAGCAGTTACGGGCGGGAGGCCCGCTACGAGCAGTACGTC.

This clonotype was picked up one time. The rearrangement uses TRBV9 and TRBJ2-1; perhaps TRBD1 as D (6 bases). Between the trimmed V and J ends, which lost 3 bases and 8 bases, there was a span of 12 bases. This CDR3 has 13 residues. CDR1 is SGDLS, CDR2 YYNGEE, per germline. CDR3 loop: CASSATYRDEQFF. In DNA form, the CDR3 reads TGTGCCAGCAGCGCCACATACAGGGATGAGCAGTTCTTC.

V is TRBV5-1 and J is TRBJ2-5, with D perhaps assigned TRBD1 or TRBD2 (5 bases each). CDR1 and CDR2 (germline): SGHRS, YFSETQ. The CDR3 is made up of 13 amino acids. V was clipped by 2 bases and J by 4 bases, with 9 bases between them. In DNA, the CDR3 is TGCGCCAGCAGCTTATGGGACGGAGAGACCCAGTACTTC. Amino acids: CASSLWDGETQYF.

This clonotype was counted ten times or more. The chain joins TRBV7-8 to TRBJ2-1, with TRBD2 identical over 10 bases. J gave up 0 bases and V 1 base, and 6 bases lay outside the gene matches. Germline CDR1 SGHVS, CDR2 FQNEAQ. This CDR3 spans 18 amino acids. In DNA, the CDR3 is TGTGCCAGCAGCTTAGGGACTAGCGGTTCGTACTCCTACAATGAGCAGTTCTTC. Its protein product is CASSLGTSGSYSYNEQFF.

This clonotype was observed a few times. The V and J genes are TRBV12-3 or TRBV12-4 and TRBJ2-1; D is undetermined. The CDR3 loop spans 15 amino acids. Deletions cut 3 bases from V and 4 bases from J, with 13 bases between. CDR3 DNA sequence: TGTGCCAGCAGTTTCGCCGGGCGGATGTACAATGAGCAGTTCTTC. It yields the protein CASSFAGRMYNEQFF.